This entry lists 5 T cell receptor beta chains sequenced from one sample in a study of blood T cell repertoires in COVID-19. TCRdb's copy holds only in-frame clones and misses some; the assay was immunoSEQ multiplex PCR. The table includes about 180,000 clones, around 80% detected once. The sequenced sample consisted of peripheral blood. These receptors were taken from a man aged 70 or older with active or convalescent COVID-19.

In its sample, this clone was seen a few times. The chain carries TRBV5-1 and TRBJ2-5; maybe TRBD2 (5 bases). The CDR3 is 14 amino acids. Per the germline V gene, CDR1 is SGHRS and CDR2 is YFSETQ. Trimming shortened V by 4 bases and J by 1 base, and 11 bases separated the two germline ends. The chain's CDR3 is CASSGGLFQETQYF. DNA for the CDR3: TGCGCCAGCAGCGGCGGACTGTTCCAAGAGACCCAGTACTTC.

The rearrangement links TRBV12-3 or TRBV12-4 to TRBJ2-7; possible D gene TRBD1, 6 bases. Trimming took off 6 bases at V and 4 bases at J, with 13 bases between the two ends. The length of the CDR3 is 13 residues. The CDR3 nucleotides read TGTGCCAGCAGAACCCAGGACAGATACGAGCAGTACTTC. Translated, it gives CASRTQDRYEQYF.

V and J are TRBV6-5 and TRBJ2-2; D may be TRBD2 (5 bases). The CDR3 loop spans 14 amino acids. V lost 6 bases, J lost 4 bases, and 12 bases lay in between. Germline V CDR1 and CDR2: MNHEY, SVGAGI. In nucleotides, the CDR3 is TGTGCCAGCAGCAACGAGGGCTTCACCGGGGAGCTGTTTTTT. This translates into CASSNEGFTGELFF.

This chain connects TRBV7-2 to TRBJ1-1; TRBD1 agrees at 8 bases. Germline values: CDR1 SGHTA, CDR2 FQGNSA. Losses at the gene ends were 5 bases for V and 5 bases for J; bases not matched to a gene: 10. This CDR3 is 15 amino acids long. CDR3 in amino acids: CASSNQQGAGTEAFF. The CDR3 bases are TGTGCCAGCAGCAACCAGCAGGGGGCAGGAACTGAAGCTTTCTTT.

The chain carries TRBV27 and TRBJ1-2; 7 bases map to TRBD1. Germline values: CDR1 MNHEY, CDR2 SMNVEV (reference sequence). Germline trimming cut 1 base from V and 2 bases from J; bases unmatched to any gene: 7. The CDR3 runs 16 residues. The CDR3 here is CASSLYGTDKNYGYTF. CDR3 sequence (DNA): TGTGCCAGCAGTTTATATGGGACAGACAAGAACTATGGCTACACCTTC.